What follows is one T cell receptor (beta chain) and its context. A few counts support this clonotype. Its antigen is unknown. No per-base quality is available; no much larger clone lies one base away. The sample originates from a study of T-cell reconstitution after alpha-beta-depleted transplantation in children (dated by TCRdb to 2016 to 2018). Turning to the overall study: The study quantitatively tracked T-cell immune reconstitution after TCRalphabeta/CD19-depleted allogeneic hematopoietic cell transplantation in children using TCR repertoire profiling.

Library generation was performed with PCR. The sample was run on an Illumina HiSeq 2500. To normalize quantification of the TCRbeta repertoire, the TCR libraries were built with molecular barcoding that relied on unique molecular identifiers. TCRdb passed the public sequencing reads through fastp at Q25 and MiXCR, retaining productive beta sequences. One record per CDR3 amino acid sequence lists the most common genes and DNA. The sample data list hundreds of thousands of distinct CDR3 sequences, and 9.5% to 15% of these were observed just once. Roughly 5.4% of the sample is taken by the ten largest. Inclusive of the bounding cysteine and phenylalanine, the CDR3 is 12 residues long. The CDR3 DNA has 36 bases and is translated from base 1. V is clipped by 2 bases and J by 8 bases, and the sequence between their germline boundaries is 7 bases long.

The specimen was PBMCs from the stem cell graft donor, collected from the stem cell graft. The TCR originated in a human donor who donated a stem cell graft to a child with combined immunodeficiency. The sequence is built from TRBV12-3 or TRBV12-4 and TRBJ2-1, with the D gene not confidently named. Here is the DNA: TGTGCCAGCAGTTTAAGGTGGGATGAGCAGTTCTTC. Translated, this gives CASSLRWDEQFF.